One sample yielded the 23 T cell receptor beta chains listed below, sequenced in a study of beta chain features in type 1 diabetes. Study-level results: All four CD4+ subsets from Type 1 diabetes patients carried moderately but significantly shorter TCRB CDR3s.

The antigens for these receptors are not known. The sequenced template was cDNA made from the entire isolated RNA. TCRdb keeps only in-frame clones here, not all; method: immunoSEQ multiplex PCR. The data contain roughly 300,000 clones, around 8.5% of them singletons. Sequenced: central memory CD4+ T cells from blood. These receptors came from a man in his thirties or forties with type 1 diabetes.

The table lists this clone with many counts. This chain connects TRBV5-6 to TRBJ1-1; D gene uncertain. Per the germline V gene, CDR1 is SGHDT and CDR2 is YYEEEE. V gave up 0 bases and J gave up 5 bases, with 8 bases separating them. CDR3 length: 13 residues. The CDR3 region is CASSLEAKTEAFF. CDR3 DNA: TGTGCCAGCAGCTTGGAGGCAAAGACTGAAGCTTTCTTT.

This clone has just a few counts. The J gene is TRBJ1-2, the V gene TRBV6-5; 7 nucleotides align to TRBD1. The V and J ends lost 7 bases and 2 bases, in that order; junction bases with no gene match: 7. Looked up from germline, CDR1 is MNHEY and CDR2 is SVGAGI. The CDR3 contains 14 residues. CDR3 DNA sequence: TGTGCCAGCACCAAGGCGGACAGGAACTATGGCTACACCTTC. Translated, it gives CASTKADRNYGYTF.

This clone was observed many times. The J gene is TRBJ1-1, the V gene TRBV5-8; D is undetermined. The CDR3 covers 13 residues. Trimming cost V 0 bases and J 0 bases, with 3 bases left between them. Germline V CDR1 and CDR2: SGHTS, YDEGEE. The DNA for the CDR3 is TGTGCCAGCAGCTTGGCGGTGAACACTGAAGCTTTCTTT. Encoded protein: CASSLAVNTEAFF.

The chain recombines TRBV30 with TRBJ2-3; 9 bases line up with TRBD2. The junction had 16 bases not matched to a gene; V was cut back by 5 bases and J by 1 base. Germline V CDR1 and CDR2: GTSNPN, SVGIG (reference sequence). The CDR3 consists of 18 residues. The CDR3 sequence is CAWGRGASGTPGTDTQYF. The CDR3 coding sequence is TGTGCCTGGGGAAGAGGGGCTAGCGGGACCCCCGGCACAGATACGCAGTATTTT.

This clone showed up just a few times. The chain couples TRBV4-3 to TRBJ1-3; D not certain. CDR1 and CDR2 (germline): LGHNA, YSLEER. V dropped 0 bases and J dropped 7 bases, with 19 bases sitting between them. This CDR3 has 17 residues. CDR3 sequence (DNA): TGCGCCAGCAGCCAAGAAGGCGTCGAGAAAACCTCGAACACCATATATTTT. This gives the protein CASSQEGVEKTSNTIYF.

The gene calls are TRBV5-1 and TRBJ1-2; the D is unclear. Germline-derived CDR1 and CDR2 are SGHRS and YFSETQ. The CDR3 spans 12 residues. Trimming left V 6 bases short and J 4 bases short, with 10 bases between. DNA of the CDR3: TGCGCCAGCACAGAGGGTTCCTATGGCTACACCTTC. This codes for CASTEGSYGYTF.

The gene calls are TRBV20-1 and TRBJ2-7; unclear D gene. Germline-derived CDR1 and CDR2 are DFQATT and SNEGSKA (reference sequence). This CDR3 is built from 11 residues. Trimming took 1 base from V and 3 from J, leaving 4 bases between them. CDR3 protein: CSARGVYEQYF. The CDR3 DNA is TGCAGTGCTAGAGGGGTCTACGAGCAGTACTTC.

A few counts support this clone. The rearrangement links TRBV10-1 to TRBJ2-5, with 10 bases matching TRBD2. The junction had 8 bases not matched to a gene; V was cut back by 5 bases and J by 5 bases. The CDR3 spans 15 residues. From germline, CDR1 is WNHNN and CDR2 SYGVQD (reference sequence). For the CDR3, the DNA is TGCGCCAGCAGTTCGGAGCGGGGGGGCCTTGAGACCCAGTACTTC. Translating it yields CASSSERGGLETQYF.

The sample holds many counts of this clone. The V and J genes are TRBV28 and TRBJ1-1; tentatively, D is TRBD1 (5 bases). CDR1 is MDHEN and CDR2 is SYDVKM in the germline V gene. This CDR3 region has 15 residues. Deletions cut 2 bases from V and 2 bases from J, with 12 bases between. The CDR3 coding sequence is TGTGCCAGCAGTTTACTTGGCAGGGAAAACACTGAAGCTTTCTTT. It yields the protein CASSLLGRENTEAFF. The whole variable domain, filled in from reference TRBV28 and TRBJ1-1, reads DVKVTQSSRYLVKRTGEKVFLECVQDMDHENMFWYRQDPGLGLRLIYFSYDVKMKEKGDIPEGYSVSREKKERFSLILESASTNQTSMYLCASSLLGRENTEAFFGQGTRLTVV.

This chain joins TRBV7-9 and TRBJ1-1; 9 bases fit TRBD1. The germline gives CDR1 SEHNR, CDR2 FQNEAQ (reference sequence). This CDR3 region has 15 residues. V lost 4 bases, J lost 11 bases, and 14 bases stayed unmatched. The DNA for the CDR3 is TGTGCCAGCAGCTCCCCCAACACAGGGGGCTTGGTGGCTTTCTTT. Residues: CASSSPNTGGLVAFF.

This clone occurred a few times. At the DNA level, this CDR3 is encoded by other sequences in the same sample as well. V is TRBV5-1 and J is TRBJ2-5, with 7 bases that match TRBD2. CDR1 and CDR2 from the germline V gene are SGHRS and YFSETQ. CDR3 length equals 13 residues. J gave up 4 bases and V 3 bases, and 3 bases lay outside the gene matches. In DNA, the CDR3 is TGCGCCAGCAGCTCCCGCGGGGGAGAGACCCAGTACTTC. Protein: CASSSRGGETQYF.

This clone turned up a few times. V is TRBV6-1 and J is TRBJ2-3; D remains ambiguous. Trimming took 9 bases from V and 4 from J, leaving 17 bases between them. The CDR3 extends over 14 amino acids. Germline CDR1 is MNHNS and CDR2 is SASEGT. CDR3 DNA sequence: TGTGCCAGTCGATATCGGGTTGCGGCAGATACGCAGTATTTT. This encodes CASRYRVAADTQYF.

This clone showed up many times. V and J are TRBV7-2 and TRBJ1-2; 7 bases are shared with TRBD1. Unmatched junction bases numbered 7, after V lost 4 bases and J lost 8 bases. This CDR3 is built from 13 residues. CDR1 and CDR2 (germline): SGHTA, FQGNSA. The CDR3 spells CASSYGTDLGYTF. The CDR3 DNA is TGTGCCAGCAGCTATGGGACAGATCTGGGCTACACCTTC. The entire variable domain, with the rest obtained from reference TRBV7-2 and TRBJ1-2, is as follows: GAGVSQSPSNKVTEKGKDVELRCDPISGHTALYWYRQSLGQGLEFLIYFQGNSAPDKSGLPSDRFSAERTGGSVSTLTIQRTQQEDSAVYLCASSYGTDLGYTFGSGTRLTVV.

The CDR3 region has the DNA TGTGCCTGGAGTGTAGCAGGGGAGGGAGAAGCTTTCTTT. It specifies CAWSVAGEGEAFF. The chain employs TRBV30 and TRBJ1-1, with D perhaps matching TRBD1 (6 bases). V shed 0 bases and J shed 8 bases, with 13 bases lying between them. The CDR3 totals 13 residues. Germline lookup yields CDR1 GTSNPN and CDR2 SVGIG (reference sequence).

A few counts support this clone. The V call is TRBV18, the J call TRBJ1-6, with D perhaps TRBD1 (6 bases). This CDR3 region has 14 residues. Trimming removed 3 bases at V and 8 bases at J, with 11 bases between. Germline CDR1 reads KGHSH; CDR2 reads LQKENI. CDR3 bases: TGTGCCAGCTCACCGGACAGTGGTGATTCACCCCTCCACTTT. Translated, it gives CASSPDSGDSPLHF.

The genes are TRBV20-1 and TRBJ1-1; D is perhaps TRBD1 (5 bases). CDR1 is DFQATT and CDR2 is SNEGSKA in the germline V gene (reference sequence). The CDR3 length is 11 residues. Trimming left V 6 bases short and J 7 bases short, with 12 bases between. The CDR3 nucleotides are TGCAGTGCCCCGGGGCCCGATGAAGCTTTCTTT. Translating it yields CSAPGPDEAFF.

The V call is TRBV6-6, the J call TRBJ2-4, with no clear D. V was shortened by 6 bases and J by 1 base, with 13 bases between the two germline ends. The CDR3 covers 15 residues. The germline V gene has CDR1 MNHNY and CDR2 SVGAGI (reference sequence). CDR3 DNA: TGTGCCAGCAGCATAATTAATCCGGCCAAAAACATTCAGTACTTC. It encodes CASSIINPAKNIQYF.

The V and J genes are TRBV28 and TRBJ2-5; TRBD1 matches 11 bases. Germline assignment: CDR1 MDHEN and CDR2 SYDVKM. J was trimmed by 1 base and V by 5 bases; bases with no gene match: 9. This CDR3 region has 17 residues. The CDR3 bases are TGTGCCAGCAGTACAAGGACAGGGGGCTCGGTCCAAGAGACCCAGTACTTC. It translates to CASSTRTGGSVQETQYF.

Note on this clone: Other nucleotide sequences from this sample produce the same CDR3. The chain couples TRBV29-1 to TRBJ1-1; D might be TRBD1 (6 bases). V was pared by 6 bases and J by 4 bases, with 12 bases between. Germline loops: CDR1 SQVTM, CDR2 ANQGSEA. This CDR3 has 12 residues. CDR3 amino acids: CSVDRGGTEAFF. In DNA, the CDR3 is TGCAGCGTCGATAGGGGGGGCACTGAAGCTTTCTTT.

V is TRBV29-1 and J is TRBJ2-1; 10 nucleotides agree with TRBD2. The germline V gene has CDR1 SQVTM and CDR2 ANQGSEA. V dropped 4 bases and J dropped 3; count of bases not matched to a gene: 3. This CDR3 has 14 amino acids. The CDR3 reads CSVARTSGYNEQFF. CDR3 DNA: TGCAGCGTTGCAAGGACTAGCGGCTACAATGAGCAGTTCTTC.

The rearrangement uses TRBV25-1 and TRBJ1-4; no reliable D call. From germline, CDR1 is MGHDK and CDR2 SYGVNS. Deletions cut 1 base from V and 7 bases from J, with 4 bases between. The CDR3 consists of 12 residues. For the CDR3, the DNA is TGTGCCAGCAGTGAATTAGGTGAAAAACTGTTTTTT. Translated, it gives CASSELGEKLFF.

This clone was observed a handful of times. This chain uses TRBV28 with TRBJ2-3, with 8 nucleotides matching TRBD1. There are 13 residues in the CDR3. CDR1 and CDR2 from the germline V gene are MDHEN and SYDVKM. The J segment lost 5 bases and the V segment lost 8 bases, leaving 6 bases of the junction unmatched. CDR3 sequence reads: CASRQGAEDTQYF. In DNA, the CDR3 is TGTGCCAGCCGGCAGGGGGCTGAAGATACGCAGTATTTT. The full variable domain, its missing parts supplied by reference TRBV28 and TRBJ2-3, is DVKVTQSSRYLVKRTGEKVFLECVQDMDHENMFWYRQDPGLGLRLIYFSYDVKMKEKGDIPEGYSVSREKKERFSLILESASTNQTSMYLCASRQGAEDTQYFGPGTRLTVL.

Here the CDR3 reads CASTQSGASGHNEQFF. Written as DNA, the CDR3 is TGTGCCAGCACTCAGTCGGGGGCAAGCGGACACAATGAGCAGTTCTTC. The chain carries TRBV6-8 and TRBJ2-1; D possibly uses TRBD1 or TRBD2 (6 bases each). Trimming pared 7 bases from V and 5 bases from J, leaving 21 bases between. The V gene's germline CDR1 is MNHGY and CDR2 SAAAGT. The CDR3 contains 16 residues.